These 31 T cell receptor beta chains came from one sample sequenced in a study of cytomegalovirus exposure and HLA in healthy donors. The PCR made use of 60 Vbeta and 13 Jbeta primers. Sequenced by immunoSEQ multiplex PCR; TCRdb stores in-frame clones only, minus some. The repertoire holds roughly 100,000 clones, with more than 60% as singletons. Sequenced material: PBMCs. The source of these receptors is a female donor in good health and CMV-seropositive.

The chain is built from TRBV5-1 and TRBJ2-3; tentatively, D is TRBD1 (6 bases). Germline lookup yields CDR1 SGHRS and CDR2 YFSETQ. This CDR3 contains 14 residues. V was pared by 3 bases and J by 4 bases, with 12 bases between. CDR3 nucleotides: TGCGCCAGCAGCTCCCAGGGGTGGCCAGATACGCAGTATTTT. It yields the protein CASSSQGWPDTQYF.

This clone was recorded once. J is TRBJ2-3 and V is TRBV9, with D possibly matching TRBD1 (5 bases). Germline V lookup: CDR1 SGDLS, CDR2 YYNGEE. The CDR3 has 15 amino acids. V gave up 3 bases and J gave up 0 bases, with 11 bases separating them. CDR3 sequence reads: CASSGQTASTDTQYF. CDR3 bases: TGTGCCAGCAGCGGACAGACAGCTAGCACAGATACGCAGTATTTT.

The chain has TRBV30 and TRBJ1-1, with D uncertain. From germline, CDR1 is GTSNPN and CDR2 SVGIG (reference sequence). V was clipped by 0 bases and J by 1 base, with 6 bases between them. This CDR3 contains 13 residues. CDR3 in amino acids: CAWSVQQNTEAFF. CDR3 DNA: TGTGCCTGGAGTGTTCAACAGAACACTGAAGCTTTCTTT.

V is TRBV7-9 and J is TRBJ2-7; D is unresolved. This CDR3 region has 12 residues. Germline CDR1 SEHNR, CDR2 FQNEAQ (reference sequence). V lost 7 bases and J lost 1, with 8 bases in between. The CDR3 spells CASTSTSYEQYF. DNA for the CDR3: TGTGCCAGCACCTCTACGTCCTACGAGCAGTACTTC.

Written as DNA, the CDR3 is TGTGCCAGTAGTATCACGTCCAGGGTCCCAGATACGCAGTATTTT. Its protein is CASSITSRVPDTQYF. This chain uses TRBV19 with TRBJ2-3, with D possibly TRBD1 on 5 matching bases. This CDR3 contains 15 residues. The germline V gene encodes CDR1 LNHDA and CDR2 SQIVND (reference sequence). V was shortened by 3 bases and J by 4 bases, with 14 bases between the two germline ends.

The CDR3 is CASSARQGPTYNEQFF. Written as DNA, the CDR3 is TGTGCCAGCAGCGCCCGACAGGGTCCGACCTACAATGAGCAGTTCTTC. The rearrangement links TRBV7-9 to TRBJ2-1, with TRBD1 identical over 7 bases. The CDR3 runs to 16 residues. Germline values: CDR1 SEHNR, CDR2 FQNEAQ (reference sequence). V lost 5 bases and J lost 2; bases outside the gene matches: 9.

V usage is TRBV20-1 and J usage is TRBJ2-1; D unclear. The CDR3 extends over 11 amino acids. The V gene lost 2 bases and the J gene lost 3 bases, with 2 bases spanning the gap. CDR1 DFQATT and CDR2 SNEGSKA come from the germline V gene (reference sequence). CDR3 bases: TGCAGTGCTAGACTCTACAATGAGCAGTTCTTC. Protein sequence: CSARLYNEQFF.

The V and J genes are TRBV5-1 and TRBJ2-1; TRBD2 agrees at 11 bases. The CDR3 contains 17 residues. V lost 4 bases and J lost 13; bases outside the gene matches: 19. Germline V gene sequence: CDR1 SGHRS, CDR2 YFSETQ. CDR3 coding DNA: TGCGCCAGCAGCCCCCGGACCCAGACTAGCGGGGTAATTTCTCAGTTCTTC. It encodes CASSPRTQTSGVISQFF.

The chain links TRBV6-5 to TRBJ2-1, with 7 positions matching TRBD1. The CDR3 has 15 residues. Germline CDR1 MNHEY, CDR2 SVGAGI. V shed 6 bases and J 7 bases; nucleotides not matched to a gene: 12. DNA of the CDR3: TGTGCCAGCAGCCCTCTCGGGACAGCTCGGAATGAGCAGTTCTTC. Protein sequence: CASSPLGTARNEQFF.

This chain's CDR3 is CASSRLAGVLYEQYF. Written as DNA, the CDR3 is TGCGCCAGCAGTAGGCTAGCGGGAGTCCTCTACGAGCAGTACTTC. This sequence joins TRBV5-1 and TRBJ2-7; 10 bases match TRBD2. This CDR3 is 15 amino acids long. J was trimmed by 3 bases and V by 5 bases; bases with no gene match: 8. From germline, CDR1 is SGHRS and CDR2 YFSETQ. Based on the CDR3 plus reference TRBV5-1 and TRBJ2-7, the full variable domain is KAGVTQTPRYLIKTRGQQVTLSCSPISGHRSVSWYQQTPGQGLQFLFEYFSETQRNKGNFPGRFSGRQFSNSRSEMNVSTLELGDSALYLCASSRLAGVLYEQYFGPGTRLTVT.

CDR3 loop: CAWSAAGEQFF. The CDR3 DNA sequence: TGTGCCTGGAGTGCAGCGGGGGAGCAGTTCTTC. V usage is TRBV30 and J usage is TRBJ2-1; 7 positions match TRBD2. After removal of 1 base from V and 10 bases from J, the junction contained 1 base not matched to a gene. The germline gives CDR1 GTSNPN, CDR2 SVGIG (reference sequence). The CDR3 is 11 residues long.

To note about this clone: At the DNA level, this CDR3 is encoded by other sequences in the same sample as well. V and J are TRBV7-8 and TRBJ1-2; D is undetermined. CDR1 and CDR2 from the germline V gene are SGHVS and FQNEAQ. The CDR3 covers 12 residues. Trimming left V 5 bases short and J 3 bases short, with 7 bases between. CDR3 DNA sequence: TGTGCCAGCAGCCTCCGGGACTATGGCTACACCTTC. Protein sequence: CASSLRDYGYTF.

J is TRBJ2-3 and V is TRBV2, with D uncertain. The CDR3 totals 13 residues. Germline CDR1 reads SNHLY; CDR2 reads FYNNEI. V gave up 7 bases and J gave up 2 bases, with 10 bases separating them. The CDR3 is CASNREHTDTQYF. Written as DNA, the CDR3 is TGTGCCAGCAATAGAGAGCACACAGATACGCAGTATTTT. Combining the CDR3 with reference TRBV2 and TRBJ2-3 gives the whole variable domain EPEVTQTPSHQVTQMGQEVILRCVPISNHLYFYWYRQILGQKVEFLVSFYNNEISEKSEIFDDQFSVERPDGSNFTLKIRSTKLEDSAMYFCASNREHTDTQYFGPGTRLTVL.

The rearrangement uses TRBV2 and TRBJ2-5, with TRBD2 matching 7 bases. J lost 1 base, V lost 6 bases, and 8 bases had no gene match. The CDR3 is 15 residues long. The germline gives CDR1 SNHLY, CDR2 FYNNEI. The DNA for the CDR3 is TGTGCCAGCAGCTGGGGAGGGGCCGGCCAAGAGACCCAGTACTTC. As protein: CASSWGGAGQETQYF. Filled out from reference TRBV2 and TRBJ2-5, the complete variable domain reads EPEVTQTPSHQVTQMGQEVILRCVPISNHLYFYWYRQILGQKVEFLVSFYNNEISEKSEIFDDQFSVERPDGSNFTLKIRSTKLEDSAMYFCASSWGGAGQETQYFGPGTRLLVL.

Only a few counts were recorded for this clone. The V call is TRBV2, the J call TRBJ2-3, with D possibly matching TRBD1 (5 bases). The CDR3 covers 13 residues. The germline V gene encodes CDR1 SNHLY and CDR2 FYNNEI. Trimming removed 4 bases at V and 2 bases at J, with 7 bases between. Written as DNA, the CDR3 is TGTGCCAGCAGTGCAGGGAACACAGATACGCAGTATTTT. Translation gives CASSAGNTDTQYF.

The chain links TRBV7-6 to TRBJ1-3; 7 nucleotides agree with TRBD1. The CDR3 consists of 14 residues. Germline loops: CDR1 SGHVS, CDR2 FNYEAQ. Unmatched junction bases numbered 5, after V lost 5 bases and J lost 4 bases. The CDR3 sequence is CASSPTGTGNTIYF. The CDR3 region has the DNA TGTGCCAGCAGCCCGACAGGGACGGGAAACACCATATATTTT.

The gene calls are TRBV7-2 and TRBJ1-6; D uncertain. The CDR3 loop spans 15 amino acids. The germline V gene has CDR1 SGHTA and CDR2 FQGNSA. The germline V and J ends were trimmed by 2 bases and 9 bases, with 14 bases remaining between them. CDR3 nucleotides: TGTGCCAGCAGCTTACAAGGTGTGGGAGGTTCACCCCTCCACTTT. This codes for CASSLQGVGGSPLHF.

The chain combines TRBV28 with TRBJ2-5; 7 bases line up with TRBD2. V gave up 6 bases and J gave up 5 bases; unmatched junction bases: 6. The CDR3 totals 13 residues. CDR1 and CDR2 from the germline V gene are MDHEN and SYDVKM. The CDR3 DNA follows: TGTGCCAGCAGCGAGACTAGCTGGGAGACCCAGTACTTC. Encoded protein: CASSETSWETQYF. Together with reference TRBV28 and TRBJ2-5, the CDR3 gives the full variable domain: DVKVTQSSRYLVKRTGEKVFLECVQDMDHENMFWYRQDPGLGLRLIYFSYDVKMKEKGDIPEGYSVSREKKERFSLILESASTNQTSMYLCASSETSWETQYFGPGTRLLVL.

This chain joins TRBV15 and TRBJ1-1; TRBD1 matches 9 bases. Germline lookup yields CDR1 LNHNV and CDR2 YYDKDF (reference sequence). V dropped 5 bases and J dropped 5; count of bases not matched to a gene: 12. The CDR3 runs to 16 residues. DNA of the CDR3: TGTGCCACCAGCGGATACCAGGGGACAGGGACGACTGAAGCTTTCTTT. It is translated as CATSGYQGTGTTEAFF.

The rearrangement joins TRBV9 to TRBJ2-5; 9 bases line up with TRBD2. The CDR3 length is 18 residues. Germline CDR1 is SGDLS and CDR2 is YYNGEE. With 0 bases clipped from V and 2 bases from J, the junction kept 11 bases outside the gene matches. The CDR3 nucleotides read TGTGCCAGCAGCGTAGCTACGGGGAGCGGGGGGCTGCAAGAGACCCAGTACTTC. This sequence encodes CASSVATGSGGLQETQYF.

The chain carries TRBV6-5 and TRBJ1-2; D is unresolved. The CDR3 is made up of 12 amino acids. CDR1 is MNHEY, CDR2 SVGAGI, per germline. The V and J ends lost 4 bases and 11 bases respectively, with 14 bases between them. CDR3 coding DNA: TGTGCCAGCAGTTCGTACGGAGGTTCATACACCTTC. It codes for CASSSYGGSYTF.

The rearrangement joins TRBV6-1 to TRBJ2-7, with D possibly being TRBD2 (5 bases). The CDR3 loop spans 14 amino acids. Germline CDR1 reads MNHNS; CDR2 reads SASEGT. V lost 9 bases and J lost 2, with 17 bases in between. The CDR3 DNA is TGTGCCAGTCGAAGGGAGCGTGGTCCCTACGAGCAGTACTTC. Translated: CASRRERGPYEQYF.

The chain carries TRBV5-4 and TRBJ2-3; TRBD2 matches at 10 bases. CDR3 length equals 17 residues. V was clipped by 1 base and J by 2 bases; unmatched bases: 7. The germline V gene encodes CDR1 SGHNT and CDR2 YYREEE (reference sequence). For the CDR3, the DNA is TGTGCCAGCAGCTTGTGGGTAGCGGGGGGATCCACAGATACGCAGTATTTT. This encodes CASSLWVAGGSTDTQYF.

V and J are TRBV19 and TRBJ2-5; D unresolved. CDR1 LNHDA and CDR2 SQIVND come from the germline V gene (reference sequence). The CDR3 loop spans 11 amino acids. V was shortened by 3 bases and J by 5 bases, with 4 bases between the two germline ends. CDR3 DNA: TGTGCCAGTAGTATCCTCGAGACCCAGTACTTC. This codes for CASSILETQYF.

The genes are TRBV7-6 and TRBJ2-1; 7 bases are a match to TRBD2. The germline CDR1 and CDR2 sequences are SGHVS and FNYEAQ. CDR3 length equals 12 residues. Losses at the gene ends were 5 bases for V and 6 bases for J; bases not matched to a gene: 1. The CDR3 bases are TGTGCCAGCAGCCGGACTAGCAATGAGCAGTTCTTC. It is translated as CASSRTSNEQFF.

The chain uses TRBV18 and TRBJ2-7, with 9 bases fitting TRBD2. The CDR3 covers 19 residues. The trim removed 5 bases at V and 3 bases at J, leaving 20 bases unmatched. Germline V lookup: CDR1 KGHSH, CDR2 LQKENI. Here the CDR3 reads CASSFVQASGVKNLYEQYF. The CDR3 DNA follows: TGTGCCAGCTCATTCGTCCAGGCTAGCGGGGTGAAGAATCTCTACGAGCAGTACTTC.

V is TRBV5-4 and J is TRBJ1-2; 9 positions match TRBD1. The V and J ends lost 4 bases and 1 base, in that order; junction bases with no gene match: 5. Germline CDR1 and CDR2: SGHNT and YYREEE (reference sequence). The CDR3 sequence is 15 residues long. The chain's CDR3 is CASSPGDRVNYGYTF. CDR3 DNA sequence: TGTGCCAGCAGCCCTGGGGACAGGGTTAACTATGGCTACACCTTC.

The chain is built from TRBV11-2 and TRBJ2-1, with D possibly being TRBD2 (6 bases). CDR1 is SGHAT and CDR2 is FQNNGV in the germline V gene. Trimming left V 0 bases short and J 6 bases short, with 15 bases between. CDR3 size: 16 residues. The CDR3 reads CASSLDLVLGGNEQFF. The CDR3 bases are TGTGCCAGCAGCTTAGATCTGGTCCTGGGGGGCAATGAGCAGTTCTTC.

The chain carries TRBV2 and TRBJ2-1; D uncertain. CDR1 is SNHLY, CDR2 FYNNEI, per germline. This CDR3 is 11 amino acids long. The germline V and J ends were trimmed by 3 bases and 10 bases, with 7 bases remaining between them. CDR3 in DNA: TGTGCCAGCAGTGATCGGGTCGAGCAGTTCTTC. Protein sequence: CASSDRVEQFF.

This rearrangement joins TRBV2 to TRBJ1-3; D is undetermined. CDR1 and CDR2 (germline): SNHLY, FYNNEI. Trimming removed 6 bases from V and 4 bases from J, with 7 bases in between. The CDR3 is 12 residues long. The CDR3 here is CASRIAGNTIYF. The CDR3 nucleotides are TGTGCCAGCAGAATAGCGGGAAACACCATATATTTT.

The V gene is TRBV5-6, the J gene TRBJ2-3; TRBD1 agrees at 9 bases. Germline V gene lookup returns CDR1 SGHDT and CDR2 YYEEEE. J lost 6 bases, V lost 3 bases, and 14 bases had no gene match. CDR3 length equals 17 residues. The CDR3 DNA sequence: TGTGCCAGCAGCTCCCCGACGAACAGGGGGCTCGGGGATACGCAGTATTTT. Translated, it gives CASSSPTNRGLGDTQYF.